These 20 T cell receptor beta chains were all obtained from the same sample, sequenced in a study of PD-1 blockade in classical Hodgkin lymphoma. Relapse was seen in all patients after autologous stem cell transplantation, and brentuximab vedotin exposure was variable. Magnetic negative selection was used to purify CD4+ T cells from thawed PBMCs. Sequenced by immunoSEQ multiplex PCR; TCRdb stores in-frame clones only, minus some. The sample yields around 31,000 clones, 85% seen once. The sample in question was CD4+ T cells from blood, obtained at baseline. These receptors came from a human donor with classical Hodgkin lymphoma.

CDR3 region: CASSAYRASDYEQYF. As DNA, the CDR3 is TGTGCCAGCAGTGCATACAGGGCATCTGACTACGAGCAGTACTTC. This sequence joins TRBV27 and TRBJ2-7; tentative D call: TRBD1 (6 bases). Germline V lookup: CDR1 MNHEY, CDR2 SMNVEV (reference sequence). The V gene lost 5 bases and the J gene lost 3 bases, with 17 bases spanning the gap. The CDR3 has 15 amino acids.

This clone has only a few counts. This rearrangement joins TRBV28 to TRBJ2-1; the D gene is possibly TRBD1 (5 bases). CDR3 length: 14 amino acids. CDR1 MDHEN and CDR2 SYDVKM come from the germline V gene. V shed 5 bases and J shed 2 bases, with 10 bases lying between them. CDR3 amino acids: CASSILGAYNEQFF. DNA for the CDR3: TGTGCCAGCAGTATCTTAGGGGCCTACAATGAGCAGTTCTTC.

The CDR3 coding sequence is TGTGCCAGCAGCCCGCGGACTAGCCTTAGCACAGATACGCAGTATTTT. This sequence encodes CASSPRTSLSTDTQYF. The V call is TRBV7-8, the J call TRBJ2-3; 8 nucleotides agree with TRBD2. The CDR3 consists of 16 residues. After removal of 5 bases from V and 0 bases from J, the junction contained 7 bases not matched to a gene. The germline CDR1 and CDR2 sequences are SGHVS and FQNEAQ.

CDR3: CASRLGSVVADTQYF. The CDR3 bases are TGTGCCAGTAGACTCGGGTCGGTGGTGGCAGATACGCAGTATTTT. The J gene is TRBJ2-3, the V gene TRBV19; D not resolved. This CDR3 is built from 15 residues. Trimming took off 6 bases at V and 4 bases at J, with 17 bases between the two ends. CDR1 is LNHDA, CDR2 SQIVND, per germline (reference sequence).

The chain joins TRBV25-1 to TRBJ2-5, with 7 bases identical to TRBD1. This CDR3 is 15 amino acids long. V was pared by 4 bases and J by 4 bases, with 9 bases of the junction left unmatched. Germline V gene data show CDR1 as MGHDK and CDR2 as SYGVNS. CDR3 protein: CASSVSASGGETQYF. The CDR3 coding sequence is TGTGCCAGCAGTGTTTCTGCCTCAGGGGGAGAGACCCAGTACTTC.

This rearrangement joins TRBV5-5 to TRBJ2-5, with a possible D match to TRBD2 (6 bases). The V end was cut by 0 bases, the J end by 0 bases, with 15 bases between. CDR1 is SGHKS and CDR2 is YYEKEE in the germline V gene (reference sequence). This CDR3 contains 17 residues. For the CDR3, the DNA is TGTGCCAGCAGCTTGGCCCCCCTCCAGCGGGACCAAGAGACCCAGTACTTC. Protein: CASSLAPLQRDQETQYF.

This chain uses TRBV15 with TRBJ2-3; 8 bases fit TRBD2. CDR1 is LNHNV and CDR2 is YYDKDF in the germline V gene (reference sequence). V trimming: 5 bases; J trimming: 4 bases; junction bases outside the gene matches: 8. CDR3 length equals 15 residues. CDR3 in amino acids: CATSLSGGDADTQYF. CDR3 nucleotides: TGTGCCACCAGCCTTTCGGGGGGGGATGCAGATACGCAGTATTTT.

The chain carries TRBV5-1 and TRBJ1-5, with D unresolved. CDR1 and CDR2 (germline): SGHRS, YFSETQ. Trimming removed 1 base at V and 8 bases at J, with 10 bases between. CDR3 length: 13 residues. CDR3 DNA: TGCGCCAGCAGCTTGAGCCCCCAGGAGCCCCAGCATTTT. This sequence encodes CASSLSPQEPQHF.

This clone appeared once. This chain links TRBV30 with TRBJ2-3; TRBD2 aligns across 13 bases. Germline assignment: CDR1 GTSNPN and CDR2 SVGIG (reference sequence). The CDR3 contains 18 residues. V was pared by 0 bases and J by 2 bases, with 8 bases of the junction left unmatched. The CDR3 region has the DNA TGTGCCTGGAGTGTACCGCGACTAGCGGGAGGAAACACAGATACGCAGTATTTT. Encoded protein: CAWSVPRLAGGNTDTQYF.

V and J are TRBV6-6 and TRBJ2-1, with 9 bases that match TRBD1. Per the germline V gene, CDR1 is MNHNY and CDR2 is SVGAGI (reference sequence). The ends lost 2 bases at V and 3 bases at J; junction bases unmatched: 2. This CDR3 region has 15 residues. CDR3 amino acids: CASSYDRGSYNEQFF. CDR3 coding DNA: TGTGCCAGCAGTTACGACAGGGGGAGCTACAATGAGCAGTTCTTC.

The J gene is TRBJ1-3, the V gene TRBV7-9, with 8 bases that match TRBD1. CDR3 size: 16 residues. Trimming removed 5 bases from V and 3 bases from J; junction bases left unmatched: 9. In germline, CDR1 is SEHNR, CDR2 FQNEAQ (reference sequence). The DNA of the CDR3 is TGTGCCAGCAGCGAAACGGACAGGGTCTTTGGAAACACCATATATTTT. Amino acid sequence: CASSETDRVFGNTIYF.

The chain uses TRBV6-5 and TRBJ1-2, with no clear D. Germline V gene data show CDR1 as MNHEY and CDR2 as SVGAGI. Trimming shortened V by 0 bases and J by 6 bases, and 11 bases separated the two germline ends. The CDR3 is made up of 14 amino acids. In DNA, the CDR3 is TGTGCCAGCAGTTACTCGAGTCCATTGGATGGCTACACCTTC. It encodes CASSYSSPLDGYTF.

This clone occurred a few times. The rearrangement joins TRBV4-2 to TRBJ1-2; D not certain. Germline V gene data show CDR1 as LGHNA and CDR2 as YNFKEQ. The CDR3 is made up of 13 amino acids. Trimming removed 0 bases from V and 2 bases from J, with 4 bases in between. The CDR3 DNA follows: TGTGCCAGCAGCCAAGATGGGAACTATGGCTACACCTTC. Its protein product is CASSQDGNYGYTF.

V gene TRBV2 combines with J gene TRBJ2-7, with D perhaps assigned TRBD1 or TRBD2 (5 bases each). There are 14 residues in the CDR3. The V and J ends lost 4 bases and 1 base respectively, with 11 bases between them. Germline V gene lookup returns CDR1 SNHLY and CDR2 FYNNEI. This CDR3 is CASSVGTGSYEQYF. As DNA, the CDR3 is TGTGCCAGCAGTGTCGGGACGGGGTCCTACGAGCAGTACTTC.

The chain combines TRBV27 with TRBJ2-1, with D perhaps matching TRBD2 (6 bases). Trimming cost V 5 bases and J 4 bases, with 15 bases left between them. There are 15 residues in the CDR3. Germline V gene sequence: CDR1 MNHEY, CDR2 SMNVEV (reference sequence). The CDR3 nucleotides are TGTGCCAGCAGTGAGGACTACCTACGGTACAATGAGCAGTTCTTC. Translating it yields CASSEDYLRYNEQFF.

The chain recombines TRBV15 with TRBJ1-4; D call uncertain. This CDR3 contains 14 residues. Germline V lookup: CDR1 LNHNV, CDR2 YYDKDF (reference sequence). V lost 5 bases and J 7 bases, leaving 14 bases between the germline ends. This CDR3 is CATSPPGSSEKLFF. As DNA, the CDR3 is TGTGCCACCAGCCCCCCGGGGAGCAGTGAAAAACTGTTTTTT.

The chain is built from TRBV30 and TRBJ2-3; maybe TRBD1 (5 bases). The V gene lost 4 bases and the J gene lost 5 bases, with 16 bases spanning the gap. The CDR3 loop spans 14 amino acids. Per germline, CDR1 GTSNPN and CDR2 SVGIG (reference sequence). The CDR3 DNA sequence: TGTGCCTGGAACCCAATAGGGGAAGGAGATACGCAGTATTTT. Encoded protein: CAWNPIGEGDTQYF.

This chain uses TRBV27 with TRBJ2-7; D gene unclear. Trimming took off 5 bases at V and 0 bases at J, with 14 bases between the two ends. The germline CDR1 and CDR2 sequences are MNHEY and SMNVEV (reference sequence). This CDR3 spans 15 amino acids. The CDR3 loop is CASSRYPIASYEQYF. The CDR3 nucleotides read TGTGCCAGCAGTCGATACCCCATAGCCTCCTACGAGCAGTACTTC.

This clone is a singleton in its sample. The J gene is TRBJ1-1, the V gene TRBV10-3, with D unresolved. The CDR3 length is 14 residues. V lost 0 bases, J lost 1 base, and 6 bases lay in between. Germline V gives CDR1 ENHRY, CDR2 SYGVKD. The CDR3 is CAISESGRNTEAFF. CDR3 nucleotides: TGTGCCATCAGTGAGTCAGGAAGGAACACTGAAGCTTTCTTT.

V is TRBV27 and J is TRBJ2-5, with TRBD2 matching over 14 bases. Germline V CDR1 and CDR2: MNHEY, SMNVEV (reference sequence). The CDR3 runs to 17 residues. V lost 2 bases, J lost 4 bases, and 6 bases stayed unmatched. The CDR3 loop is CASSLAGTSGRRETQYF. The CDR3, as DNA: TGTGCCAGCAGTTTAGCGGGGACTAGCGGGAGAAGAGAGACCCAGTACTTC.